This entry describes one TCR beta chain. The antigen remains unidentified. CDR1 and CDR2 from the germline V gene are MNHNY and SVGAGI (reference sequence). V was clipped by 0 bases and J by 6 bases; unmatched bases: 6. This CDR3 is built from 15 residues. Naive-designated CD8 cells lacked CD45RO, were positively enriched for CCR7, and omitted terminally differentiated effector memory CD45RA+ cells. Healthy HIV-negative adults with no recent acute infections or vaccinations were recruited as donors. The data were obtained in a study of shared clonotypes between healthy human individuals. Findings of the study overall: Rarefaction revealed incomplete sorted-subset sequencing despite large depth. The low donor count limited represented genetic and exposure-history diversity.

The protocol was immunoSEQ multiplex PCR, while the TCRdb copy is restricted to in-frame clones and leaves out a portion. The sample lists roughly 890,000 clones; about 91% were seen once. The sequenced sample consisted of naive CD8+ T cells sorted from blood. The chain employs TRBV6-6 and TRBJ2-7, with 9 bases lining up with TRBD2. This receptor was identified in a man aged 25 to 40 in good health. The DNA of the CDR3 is TGTGCCAGCAGTTACTCTAGCGGGAGTCTCGTCGAGCAGTACTTC. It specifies CASSYSSGSLVEQYF.